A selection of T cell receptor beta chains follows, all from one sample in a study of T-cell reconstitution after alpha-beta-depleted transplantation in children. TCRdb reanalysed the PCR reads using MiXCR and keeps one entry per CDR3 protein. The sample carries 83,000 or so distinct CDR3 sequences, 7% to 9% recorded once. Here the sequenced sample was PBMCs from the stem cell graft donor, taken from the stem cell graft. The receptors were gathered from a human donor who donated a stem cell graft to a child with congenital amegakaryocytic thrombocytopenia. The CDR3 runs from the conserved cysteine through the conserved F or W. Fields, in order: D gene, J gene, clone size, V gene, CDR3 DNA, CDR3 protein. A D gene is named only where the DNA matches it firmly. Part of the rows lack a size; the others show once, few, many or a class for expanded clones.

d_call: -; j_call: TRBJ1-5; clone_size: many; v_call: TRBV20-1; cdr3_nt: TGCAGTGCTAGAGAAGGACAAACCAATCAGCCCCAGCATTTT; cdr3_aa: CSAREGQTNQPQHF
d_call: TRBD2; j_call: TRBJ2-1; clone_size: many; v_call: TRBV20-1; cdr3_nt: TGCAGTGCTAGCAAAAACGTAGCGGGAGGGTCCTACAATGAGCAGTTCTTC; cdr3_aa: CSASKNVAGGSYNEQFF
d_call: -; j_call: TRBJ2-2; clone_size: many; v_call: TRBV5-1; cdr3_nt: TGCGCCAGCAGCTTGAGGCGGGACCGAGGAACCGGGGAGCTGTTTTTT; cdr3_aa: CASSLRRDRGTGELFF
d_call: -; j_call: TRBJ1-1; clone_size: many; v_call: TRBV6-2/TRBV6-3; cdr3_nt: TGTGCCAGCACCAAGCCGGGATTCGCTGAAGCTTTCTTT; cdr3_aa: CASTKPGFAEAFF
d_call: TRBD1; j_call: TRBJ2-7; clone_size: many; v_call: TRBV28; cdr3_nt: TGTGCCAGCAGTTTATTGGACAGGTCCTACGAGCAGTACTTC; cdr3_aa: CASSLLDRSYEQYF
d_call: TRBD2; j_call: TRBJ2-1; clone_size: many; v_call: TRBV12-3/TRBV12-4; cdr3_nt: TGTGCCAGCAGTTTGTCTAGCGGTAACAATGAGCAGTTCTTC; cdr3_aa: CASSLSSGNNEQFF
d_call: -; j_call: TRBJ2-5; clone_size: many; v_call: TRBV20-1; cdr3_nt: TGCAGTGCTAGAGTTCACAGGTCCCAAGAGACCCAGTACTTC; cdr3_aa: CSARVHRSQETQYF
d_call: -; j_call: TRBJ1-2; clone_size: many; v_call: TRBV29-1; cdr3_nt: TGCAGCGTCCCTCCTGGCTACACCTTC; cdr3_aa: CSVPPGYTF
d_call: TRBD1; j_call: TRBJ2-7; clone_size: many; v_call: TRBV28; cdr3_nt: TGTGCCAGCAAACGGGGACAGGGCTCCTACGAGCAGTACTTC; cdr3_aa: CASKRGQGSYEQYF
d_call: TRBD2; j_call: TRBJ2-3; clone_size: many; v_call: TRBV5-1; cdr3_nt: TGCGCCAGCAGCTTGGCGGGAGGCGCCACAGATACGCAGTATTTT; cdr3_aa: CASSLAGGATDTQYF
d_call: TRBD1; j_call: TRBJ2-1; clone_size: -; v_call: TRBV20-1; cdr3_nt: TGCAGTGCGTCGACAGGGTACAATGAGCAGTTCTTC; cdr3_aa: CSASTGYNEQFF
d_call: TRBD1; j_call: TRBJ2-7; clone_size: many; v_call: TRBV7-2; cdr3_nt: TGTGCCAGCAGCCAATTTTCCGGGACAGGAACCCACGAGCAGTACTTC; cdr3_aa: CASSQFSGTGTHEQYF
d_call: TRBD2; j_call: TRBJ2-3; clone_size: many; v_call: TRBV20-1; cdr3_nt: TGCAGTGCTAGAGGCAGCGGGGGCCTATTATCAGATACGCAGTATTTT; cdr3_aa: CSARGSGGLLSDTQYF
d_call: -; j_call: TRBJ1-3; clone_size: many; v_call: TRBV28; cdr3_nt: TGTGCCAGCAGTTTGGCGAGTATTGGGGAAGGACGAAACACCATATATTTT; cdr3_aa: CASSLASIGEGRNTIYF
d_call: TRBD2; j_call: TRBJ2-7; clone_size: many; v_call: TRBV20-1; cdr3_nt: TGCAGTGCTAGTTGGCTAGCGGGCTACGAGCAGTACTTC; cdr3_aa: CSASWLAGYEQYF
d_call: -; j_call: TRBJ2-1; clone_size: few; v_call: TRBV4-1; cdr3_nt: TGCGCCAGCAGCATGAATGCCGACAATGAGCAGTTCTTC; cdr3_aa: CASSMNADNEQFF
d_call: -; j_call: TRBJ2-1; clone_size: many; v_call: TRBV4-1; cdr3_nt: TGCGCCAGCAGCCAAGATCTCCCGATCCCCTGGTTCTTC; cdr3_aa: CASSQDLPIPWFF
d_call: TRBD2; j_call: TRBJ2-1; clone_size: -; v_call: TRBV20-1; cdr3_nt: TGCAGTGCGAGGGGCCCCCGGGCTAGCGGCCACAATGAGCAGTTCTTC; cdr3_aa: CSARGPRASGHNEQFF
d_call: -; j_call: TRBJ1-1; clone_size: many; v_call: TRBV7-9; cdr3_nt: TGTGCCAGCAGCTTAGGAATGACAAAGAACACTGAAGCTTTCTTT; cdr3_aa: CASSLGMTKNTEAFF
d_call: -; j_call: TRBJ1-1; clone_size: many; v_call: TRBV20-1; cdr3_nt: TGCAGTGCGAGGCGGGGAGACACTGAAGCTTTCTTT; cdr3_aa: CSARRGDTEAFF
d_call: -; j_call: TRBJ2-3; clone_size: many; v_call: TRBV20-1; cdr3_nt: TGCAGTGCTCCACGGAGCTTGACAGATACGCAGTATTTT; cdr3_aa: CSAPRSLTDTQYF
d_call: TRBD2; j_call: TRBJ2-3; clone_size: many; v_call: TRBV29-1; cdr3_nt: TGCAGCGTTGAGAGCGGGAGGACTAGCACAGATACGCAGTATTTT; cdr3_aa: CSVESGRTSTDTQYF
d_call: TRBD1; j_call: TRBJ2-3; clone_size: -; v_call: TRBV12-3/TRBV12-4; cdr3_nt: TGTGCCAGCACCACGACAGGGGGGGCAGATACGCAGTATTTT; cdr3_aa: CASTTTGGADTQYF
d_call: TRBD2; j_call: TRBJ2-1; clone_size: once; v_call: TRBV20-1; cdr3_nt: TGCAGTGCTAGTGCCAGCGGGAGTGGTGGTGAGCAGTTCTTC; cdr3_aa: CSASASGSGGEQFF
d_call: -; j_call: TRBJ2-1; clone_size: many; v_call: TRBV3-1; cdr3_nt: TGTGCCAGCAGCCAAGCGTCTGTTTCCTACAATGAGCAGTTCTTC; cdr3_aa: CASSQASVSYNEQFF
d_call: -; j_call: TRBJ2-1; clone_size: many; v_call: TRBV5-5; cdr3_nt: TGTGCCAGCAGCTTGACGGGGGTCAGTGAGCAGTTCTTC; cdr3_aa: CASSLTGVSEQFF
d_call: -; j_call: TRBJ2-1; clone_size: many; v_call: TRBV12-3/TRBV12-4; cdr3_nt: TGTGCCAGCAGTTTAGTTGGGGGCGTAGGGTTCTTC; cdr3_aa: CASSLVGGVGFF
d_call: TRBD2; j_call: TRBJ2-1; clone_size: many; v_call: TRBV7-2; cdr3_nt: TGTGCCAGCAGCTCTAGCGGGAGTATCGATGAGCAGTTCTTC; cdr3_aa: CASSSSGSIDEQFF
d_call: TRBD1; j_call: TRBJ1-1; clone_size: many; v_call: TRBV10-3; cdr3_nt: TGTGCCATCAGTGGGGGGGACAGGGATCGTATAAGGGATACTGAAGCTTTCTTT; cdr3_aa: CAISGGDRDRIRDTEAFF
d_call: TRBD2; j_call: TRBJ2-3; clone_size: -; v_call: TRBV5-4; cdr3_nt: TGTGCCAGCAGCTCGACTAGCGGCGCGCCTAACCGTCCCACAGATACGCAGTATTTT; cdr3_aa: CASSSTSGAPNRPTDTQYF
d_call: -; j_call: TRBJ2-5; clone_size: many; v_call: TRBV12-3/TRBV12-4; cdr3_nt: TGTGCCAGCAGTGAACCCCCTACTCGCGGGGCTGGGTCGACCCAGTACTTC; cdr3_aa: CASSEPPTRGAGSTQYF
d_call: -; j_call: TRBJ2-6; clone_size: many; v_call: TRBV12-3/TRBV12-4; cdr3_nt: TGTGCCAGCAGTACCAGGGGCTCTGGGGCCAACGTCCTGACTTTC; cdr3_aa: CASSTRGSGANVLTF
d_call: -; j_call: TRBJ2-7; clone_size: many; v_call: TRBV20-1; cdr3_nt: TGCAGTGCTCCGCGAGGGGGTTCCTACGAGCAGTACTTC; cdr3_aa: CSAPRGGSYEQYF
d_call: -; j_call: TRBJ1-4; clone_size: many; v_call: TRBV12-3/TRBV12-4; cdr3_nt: TGTGCCAGCAGTTTAGAGGGTAGGAATGAAAAACTGTTTTTT; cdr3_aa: CASSLEGRNEKLFF
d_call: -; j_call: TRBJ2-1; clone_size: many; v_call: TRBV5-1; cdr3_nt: TGCGCCAGCAGCACCCGGGCCCCCTCCAATGAGCAGTTCTTC; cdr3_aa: CASSTRAPSNEQFF
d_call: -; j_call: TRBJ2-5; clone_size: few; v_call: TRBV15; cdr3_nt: TGTGCCACCAGCAGAGTCCGATTAGCGCTTTTAGTGGAGACCCAGTACTTC; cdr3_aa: CATSRVRLALLVETQYF
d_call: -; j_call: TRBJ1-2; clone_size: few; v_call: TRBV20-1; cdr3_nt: TGCAGTGCTCCTCTAGCGAAAGGGGACACCTATAACTATGGCTACACCTTC; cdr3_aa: CSAPLAKGDTYNYGYTF
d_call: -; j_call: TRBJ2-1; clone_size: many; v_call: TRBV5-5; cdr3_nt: TGTGCCAGCAGCTTGTTTCTCCCCTACAATGAGCAGTTCTTC; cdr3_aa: CASSLFLPYNEQFF
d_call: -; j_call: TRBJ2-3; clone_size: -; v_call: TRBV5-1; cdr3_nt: TGCGCCAGCAGCTCCCTCAGGGTCACATTAGATACGCAGTATTTT; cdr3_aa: CASSSLRVTLDTQYF
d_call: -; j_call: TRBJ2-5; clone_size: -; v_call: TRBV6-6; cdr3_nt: TGTGCCAGCAGTTACTCGCGACAAGAGACCCAGTACTTC; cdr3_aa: CASSYSRQETQYF
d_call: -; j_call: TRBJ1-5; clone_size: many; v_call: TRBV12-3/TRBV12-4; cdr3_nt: TGTGCCAGCAGTCGACAGGCCTCGGGTCAGCCCCAGCATTTT; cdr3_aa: CASSRQASGQPQHF
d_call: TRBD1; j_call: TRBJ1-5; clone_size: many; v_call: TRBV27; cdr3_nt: TGTGCCAGCAGTGAAATAACAGGGGGCTATCAGCCCCAGCATTTT; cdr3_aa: CASSEITGGYQPQHF
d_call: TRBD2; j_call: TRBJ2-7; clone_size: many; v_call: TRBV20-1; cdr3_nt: TGCAGTGCTAGAGATCTGGCTAGCGGGAGTTACGAGCAGTACTTC; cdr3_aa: CSARDLASGSYEQYF
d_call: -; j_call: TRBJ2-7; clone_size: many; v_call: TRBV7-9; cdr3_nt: TGTGCCAGCAGTCGGACCCCTTCCTACGAGCAGTACTTC; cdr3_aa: CASSRTPSYEQYF
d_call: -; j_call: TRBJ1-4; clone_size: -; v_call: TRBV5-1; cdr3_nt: TGCGCCAGCAGGACTGGACAATCGCTCCAAAATGAAAAACTGTTTTTT; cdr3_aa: CASRTGQSLQNEKLFF
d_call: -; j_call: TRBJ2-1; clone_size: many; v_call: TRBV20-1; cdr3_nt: TGCAGTGCTAGGGGGAAGAGCTCCTACAATGAGCAGTTCTTC; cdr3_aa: CSARGKSSYNEQFF
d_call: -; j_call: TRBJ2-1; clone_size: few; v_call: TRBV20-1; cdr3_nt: TGCAGTGCTAGCTCGGACAGCGGGTCCTACAATGAGCAGTTCTTC; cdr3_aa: CSASSDSGSYNEQFF
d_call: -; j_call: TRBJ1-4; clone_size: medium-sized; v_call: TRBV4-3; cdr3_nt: TGCGCCAGCAGCCCGGACCGAGGCAATGAAAAACTGTTTTTT; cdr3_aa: CASSPDRGNEKLFF
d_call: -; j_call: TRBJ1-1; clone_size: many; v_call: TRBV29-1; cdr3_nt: TGCAGCGCGGAGGGCAGGGACGTGAACACTGAAGCTTTCTTT; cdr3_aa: CSAEGRDVNTEAFF
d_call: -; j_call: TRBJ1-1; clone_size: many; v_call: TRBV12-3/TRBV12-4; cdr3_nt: TGTGCCAGCAGTCCCGGGGCGACCTCTCTTGAAGCTTTCTTT; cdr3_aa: CASSPGATSLEAFF
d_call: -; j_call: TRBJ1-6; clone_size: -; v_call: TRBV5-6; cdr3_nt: TGTGCCAGCAGTACCCGGACAGTATGGAATTCACCCCTCCACTTT; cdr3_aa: CASSTRTVWNSPLHF
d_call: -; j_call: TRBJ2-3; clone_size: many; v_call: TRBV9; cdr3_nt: TGTGCCAGCAGCGCCCGACCCTCGCCTAGCACAGATACGCAGTATTTT; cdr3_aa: CASSARPSPSTDTQYF
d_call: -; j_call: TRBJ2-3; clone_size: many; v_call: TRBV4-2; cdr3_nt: TGTGCCAGCAGGGGACCCTCGGATACGCAGTATTTT; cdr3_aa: CASRGPSDTQYF
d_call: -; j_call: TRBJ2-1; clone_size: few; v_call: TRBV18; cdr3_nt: TGTGCCAGCTCACCACGGGGCAGCTCCTACAATGAGCAGTTCTTC; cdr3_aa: CASSPRGSSYNEQFF
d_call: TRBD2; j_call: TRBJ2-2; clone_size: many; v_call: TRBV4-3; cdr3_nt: TGCGCCAGCAGCCAAGACCATAGCGGGAAACGGGAGCTGTTTTTT; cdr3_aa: CASSQDHSGKRELFF
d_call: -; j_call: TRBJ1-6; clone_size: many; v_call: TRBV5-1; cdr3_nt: TGCGCCAGCAGCTTAGGACAAAATTCACCCCTCCACTTT; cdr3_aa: CASSLGQNSPLHF
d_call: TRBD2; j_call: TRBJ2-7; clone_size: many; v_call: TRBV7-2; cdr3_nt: TGTGCCAGCAGCAAAGTGGGCGGGAGCTCCCACGAGCAGTACTTC; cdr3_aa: CASSKVGGSSHEQYF
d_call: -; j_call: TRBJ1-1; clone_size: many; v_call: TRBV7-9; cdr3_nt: TGTGCCAGCAGCTTATCCCAGGACGGTGAAGCTTTCTTT; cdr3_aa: CASSLSQDGEAFF